The sequence of this TCR beta chain was determined in a study of T cell repertoires in cytomegalovirus infection. Study at large: It can be stated that public TCR beta signatures indicated CMV infection as well as a matching HLA type.

Trimming removed 3 bases at V and 4 bases at J, with 13 bases between. Per the germline V gene, CDR1 is LGHNT and CDR2 is FRNRAP. The CDR3 consists of 15 residues. TCRdb re-called the reads through MiXCR, storing one row per CDR3 protein. In the table there are approximately 500,000 distinct CDR3 sequences, more than 20% of which are singletons. Whole-study findings and limits: Accumulated public TCR beta family frequency recognized individuals carrying CMV together with the relevant HLA. What dominated the ex vivo response were HLA-C-restricted CMV-specific TCR beta clonotypes.

A word on this clonotype: The antigen remains unidentified.

Material: PBMCs. The clonotype was recovered from a human donor in good health (CMV status not recorded). Some clones in this sample may be carry-over from other donors' samples. The rearrangement links TRBV12-5 to TRBJ1-3; D may be TRBD1 (6 bases). As DNA, the CDR3 is TGTGCTAGTGGTTTTAACAGGGCCATGGGAAACACCATATATTTT. Translated: CASGFNRAMGNTIYF.